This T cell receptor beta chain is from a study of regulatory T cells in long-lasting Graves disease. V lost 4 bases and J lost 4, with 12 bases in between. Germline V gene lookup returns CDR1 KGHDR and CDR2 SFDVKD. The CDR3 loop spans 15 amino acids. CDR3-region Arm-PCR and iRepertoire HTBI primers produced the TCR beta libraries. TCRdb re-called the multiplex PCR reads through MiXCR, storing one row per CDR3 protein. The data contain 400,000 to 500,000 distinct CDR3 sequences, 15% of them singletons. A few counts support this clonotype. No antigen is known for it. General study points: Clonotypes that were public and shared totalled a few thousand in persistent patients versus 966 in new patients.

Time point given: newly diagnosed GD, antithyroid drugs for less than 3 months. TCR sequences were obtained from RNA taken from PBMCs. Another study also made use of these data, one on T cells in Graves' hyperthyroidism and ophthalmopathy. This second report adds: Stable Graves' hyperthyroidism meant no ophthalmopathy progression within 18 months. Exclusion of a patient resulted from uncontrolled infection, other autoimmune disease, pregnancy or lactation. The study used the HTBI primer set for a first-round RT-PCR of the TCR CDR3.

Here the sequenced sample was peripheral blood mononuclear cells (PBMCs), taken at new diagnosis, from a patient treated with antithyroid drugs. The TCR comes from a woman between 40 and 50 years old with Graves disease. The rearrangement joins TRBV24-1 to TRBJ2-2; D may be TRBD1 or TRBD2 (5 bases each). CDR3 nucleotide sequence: TGTGCCACCAGTGACCTTCGGGGCGGCACCGGGGAGCTGTTTTTT. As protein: CATSDLRGGTGELFF.